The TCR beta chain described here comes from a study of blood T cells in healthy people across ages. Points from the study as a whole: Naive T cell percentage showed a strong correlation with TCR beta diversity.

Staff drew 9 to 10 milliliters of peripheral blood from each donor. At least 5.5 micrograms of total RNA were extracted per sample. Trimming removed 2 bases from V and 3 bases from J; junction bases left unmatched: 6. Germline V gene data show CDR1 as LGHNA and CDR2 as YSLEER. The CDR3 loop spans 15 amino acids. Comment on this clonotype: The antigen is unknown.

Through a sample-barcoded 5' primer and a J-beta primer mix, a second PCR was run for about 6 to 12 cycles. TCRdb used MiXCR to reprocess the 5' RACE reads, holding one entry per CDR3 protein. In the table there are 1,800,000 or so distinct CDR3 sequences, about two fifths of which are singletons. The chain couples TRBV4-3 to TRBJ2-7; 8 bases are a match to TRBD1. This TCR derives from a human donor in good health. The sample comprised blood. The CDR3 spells CASSQQPGQDYEQYF. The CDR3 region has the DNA TGCGCCAGCAGCCAACAACCGGGACAGGACTACGAGCAGTACTTC.